This is a list of T cell receptor beta chains from one sample in a study of T cells in Graves' hyperthyroidism and ophthalmopathy. In TCRdb, the multiplex PCR reads were re-called with MiXCR into one record per CDR3 protein. This table holds around 500,000 distinct CDR3 sequences, about 20% found once. Material for sequencing was blood. The source is a woman aged 70-85 years with Graves' ophthalmopathy. The CDR3 runs from the conserved cysteine through the conserved F or W. Each record gives: clone size, V gene, J gene, CDR3 length, D gene, CDR3 protein, CDR3 DNA. The D gene is left open where the match is weak. Only some rows state a clone size, as once, few, many or a class for expanded clones.

>-|TRBV25-1|TRBJ1-2|11|-
CASSESVGYTF
TGTGCCAGCAGTGAATCCGTTGGCTACACCTTC
>-|TRBV19|TRBJ1-2|12|-
CASTTDTYGYTF
TGTGCCAGTACCACTGACACCTATGGCTACACCTTC
>many|TRBV29-1|TRBJ2-1|13|TRBD1
CSGEVQGYNEQFF
TGCAGCGGTGAAGTACAGGGGTACAATGAGCAGTTCTTC
>-|TRBV6-1|TRBJ1-6|14|TRBD1
CATLPGQGNSPLHF
TGTGCCACGCTGCCGGGACAGGGTAATTCACCCCTCCACTTT
>few|TRBV4-3|TRBJ1-1|15|TRBD1
CASSQSGGGHTEAFF
TGCGCCAGCAGCCAATCAGGGGGCGGACACACTGAAGCTTTCTTT
>-|TRBV3-1|TRBJ1-4|15|-
CASSRGVSTNEKLFF
TGTGCCAGCAGCCGGGGAGTTTCAACTAATGAAAAACTGTTTTTT
>-|TRBV5-6|TRBJ2-7|12|-
CASSFGGFEQYF
TGTGCCAGCAGCTTCGGAGGGTTCGAGCAGTACTTC
>-|TRBV7-2|TRBJ1-4|16|-
CASRERGSATNEKLFF
TGTGCCAGCAGGGAAAGGGGTTCGGCAACTAATGAAAAACTGTTTTTT
>-|TRBV18|TRBJ1-1|15|TRBD1
CASSRQGLGNTEAFF
TGTGCCAGCTCCCGACAGGGTCTGGGGAACACTGAAGCTTTCTTT
>few|TRBV7-9|TRBJ1-1|14|-
CASSLWTPNTEAFF
TGTGCCAGCAGCTTGTGGACACCCAACACTGAAGCTTTCTTT
>few|TRBV6-1|TRBJ2-5|17|-
CATDLNRAGWGQETQYF
TGTGCCACCGACTTGAACCGAGCGGGATGGGGACAGGAGACCCAGTACTTC
>few|TRBV6-1|TRBJ2-7|13|TRBD1
CASTNTGAHEQYF
TGTGCCAGCACTAACACAGGGGCTCACGAGCAGTACTTC
>few|TRBV27|TRBJ2-6|19|-
CASSFYLDSRSSGANVLTF
TGTGCCAGCAGCTTTTATTTGGATTCGAGGAGCTCTGGGGCCAACGTCCTGACTTTC
>few|TRBV7-2|TRBJ1-2|14|-
CASSKTVGLDGYTF
TGTGCCAGCAGCAAGACAGTGGGGTTGGATGGCTACACCTTC
>many|TRBV6-2/TRBV6-3|TRBJ2-5|18|TRBD2
CASTPRLGLAGVRETQYF
TGTGCCAGCACCCCGAGACTAGGACTAGCGGGAGTCCGGGAGACCCAGTACTTC
>-|TRBV20-1|TRBJ2-3|16|TRBD2
CSARRTSGRGADTQYF
TGCAGTGCGAGAAGGACTAGCGGGAGAGGAGCCGATACGCAGTATTTT
>-|TRBV7-8|TRBJ2-5|10|-
CASSPKTQYF
TGTGCCAGCAGCCCAAAGACCCAGTACTTC
>few|TRBV11-3|TRBJ2-1|17|-
CASSLDTVGVGNNEQFF
TGTGCCAGCAGCTTAGATACTGTCGGGGTGGGAAACAATGAGCAGTTCTTC
>-|TRBV4-1|TRBJ2-5|14|TRBD2
CASSQSGGEETQYF
TGCGCCAGCAGCCAGTCGGGGGGGGAGGAGACCCAGTACTTC
>few|TRBV7-9|TRBJ1-1|15|-
CASSQLGLLNTEAFF
TGTGCCAGCAGCCAACTTGGGCTCCTGAACACTGAAGCTTTCTTT
>-|TRBV15|TRBJ2-7|17|TRBD2
CATSYGTSGLVPHEQYF
TGTGCCACCAGCTACGGGACTAGCGGGCTAGTTCCCCACGAGCAGTACTTC
>-|TRBV6-5|TRBJ1-6|15|TRBD1
CASSLIDRGQSPLHF
TGTGCCAGCAGTTTAATCGACAGGGGGCAATCACCCCTCCACTTT
>-|TRBV3-1|TRBJ1-6|15|-
CASSPGANLDSPLHF
TGTGCCAGCAGCCCCGGCGCGAATTTGGATTCACCCCTCCACTTT
>few|TRBV28|TRBJ1-5|12|-
CASWGGDQPQHF
TGTGCCAGTTGGGGGGGGGATCAGCCCCAGCATTTT
>-|TRBV5-1|TRBJ1-2|14|TRBD1
CASSAGDSVYGYTF
TGCGCCAGCAGCGCCGGGGACAGCGTCTATGGCTACACCTTC
>many|TRBV2|TRBJ2-2|15|TRBD2
CASSTLAGGSGELFF
TGTGCCAGCAGTACACTAGCGGGAGGATCCGGGGAGCTGTTTTTT